Below, 3 T cell receptor beta chains from the same sample are listed, as sequenced in a study of Ad26.COV2.S vaccination and SARS-CoV-2 variants. The treatment here: roughly 18 received Ad26.COV2.S at low or high dose, single or two shots; roughly five received placebo; per-sample allocation not given. All samples were drawn on day 63, counting from the first vaccine or placebo injection. Only in-frame clones appear in the TCRdb table, and some are missing; sequencing was by immunoSEQ multiplex PCR. This table has a few hundred thousand clones, roughly 90% appearing once. The material was peripheral blood, obtained in a trial of Ad26.COV2.S vaccine versus placebo. The origin of the receptors is a person between 18 and 60 years old who received the Ad26.COV2.S COVID-19 vaccine or a placebo.

This rearrangement joins TRBV28 to TRBJ2-5; no firm D call. Per germline, CDR1 MDHEN and CDR2 SYDVKM. The V gene lost 3 bases and the J gene lost 2 bases, with 7 bases spanning the gap. This CDR3 is 13 amino acids long. DNA for the CDR3: TGTGCCAGCAGTTTTGCCGGACAAGAGACCCAGTACTTC. This translates into CASSFAGQETQYF.

The chain combines TRBV15 with TRBJ1-2; TRBD1 is a possible D gene (6 bases). This CDR3 spans 15 amino acids. Germline CDR1 is LNHNV and CDR2 is YYDKDF (reference sequence). Between the trimmed V and J ends, which lost 3 bases and 4 bases, there was a span of 15 bases. Written as DNA, the CDR3 is TGTGCCACCAGCAGCGGACAGTCTGTAGGCTATGGCTACACCTTC. Translation: CATSSGQSVGYGYTF.

The rearrangement links TRBV21-1 to TRBJ2-1; the table gives TRBD2 as D, unverified against the DNA. TRBV21-1 is assigned pseudogene status. The CDR3 sequence is 14 residues long. CDR3 bases: TGTGCCAGCAGCAAAGGCAACCGGGAGGATGAGCAGTTCTTC. Residues: CASSKGNREDEQFF.